A selection of T cell receptor beta chains follows, all from one sample in a study of cytomegalovirus exposure and HLA in healthy donors. Method: immunoSEQ multiplex PCR; TCRdb's copy keeps in-frame clones and lacks some. Of over 200,000 clones in the sample, more than 75% are singletons; the top ten hold roughly 1.3%. Source material: PBMCs. The receptor source for this set is a human donor in good health. CDR3s include the opening cysteine and the closing phenylalanine or tryptophan. Fields, in order: J gene, V gene, D gene, clone size, CDR3 DNA, CDR3 protein. D genes are given only for firm matches. A row's size may be missing; if present it is once, few, many or a size class.

j_call: TRBJ1-2; v_call: TRBV7-9; d_call: NA; clone_size: NA; cdr3_nt: TGTGCCAGCAGCTCCCCCCTTCCGACAGGAGATGGCTACACCTTC; cdr3_aa: CASSSPLPTGDGYTF
j_call: TRBJ2-7; v_call: TRBV9; d_call: TRBD2; clone_size: NA; cdr3_nt: TGTGCCAGCAGCGTAGAGCCTAGCGGGAACTACGAGCAGTACTTC; cdr3_aa: CASSVEPSGNYEQYF
j_call: TRBJ2-7; v_call: TRBV28; d_call: TRBD1; clone_size: NA; cdr3_nt: TGTGCCAGCAGTTCCGGGACAGGGCTAGGCGAGCAGTACTTC; cdr3_aa: CASSSGTGLGEQYF
j_call: TRBJ2-1; v_call: TRBV6-6; d_call: NA; clone_size: once; cdr3_nt: TGTGCCAGCAGTTACGCGAGCTCCTACAATGAGCAGTTCTTC; cdr3_aa: CASSYASSYNEQFF
j_call: TRBJ2-7; v_call: TRBV28; d_call: TRBD1; clone_size: NA; cdr3_nt: TGTGCCAGCAGTCCCAGCCGGGACAGCCTCTACGAGCAGTACTTC; cdr3_aa: CASSPSRDSLYEQYF
j_call: TRBJ2-7; v_call: TRBV7-9; d_call: NA; clone_size: NA; cdr3_nt: TGTGCCAGCAGCTTAGTTACTGCCTCCTACGAGCAGTACTTC; cdr3_aa: CASSLVTASYEQYF
j_call: TRBJ2-5; v_call: TRBV7-7; d_call: NA; clone_size: once; cdr3_nt: TGTGCTAGCAGCACAGGGATGAGGGAGACCCAGTACTTC; cdr3_aa: CASSTGMRETQYF
j_call: TRBJ2-3; v_call: TRBV7-2; d_call: NA; clone_size: once; cdr3_nt: TGTGCCAGCAGCTCCCCTTTCACGAGGACTACCAGGGATACGCAGTATTTT; cdr3_aa: CASSSPFTRTTRDTQYF
j_call: TRBJ2-7; v_call: TRBV5-4; d_call: NA; clone_size: NA; cdr3_nt: TGTGCCAGCAGCCTCGAGGCCACCTTGGCCTACGAGCAGTACTTC; cdr3_aa: CASSLEATLAYEQYF
j_call: TRBJ2-3; v_call: TRBV27; d_call: NA; clone_size: NA; cdr3_nt: TGTGCCAGCAGTTTGCGGAATTCAGATACGCAGTATTTT; cdr3_aa: CASSLRNSDTQYF
j_call: TRBJ2-5; v_call: TRBV27; d_call: TRBD1; clone_size: NA; cdr3_nt: TGTGCCAGCAGTTTAACAGACAGGGATGAGACCCAGTACTTC; cdr3_aa: CASSLTDRDETQYF
j_call: TRBJ1-5; v_call: TRBV19; d_call: TRBD1; clone_size: NA; cdr3_nt: TGTGCCAGTAGCTCCGATGGGACAGGCTATCAGCCCCAGCATTTT; cdr3_aa: CASSSDGTGYQPQHF
j_call: TRBJ2-1; v_call: TRBV18; d_call: TRBD2; clone_size: NA; cdr3_nt: TGTGCCAGCTCACCACCGAACGGGAGGACCTACAATGAGCAGTTCTTC; cdr3_aa: CASSPPNGRTYNEQFF